This entry is about one TCR beta chain. The data derive from a study of blood T cell repertoires in COVID-19. In the original analysis: Estimated nucleated cell counts came from reference gene primer amplification. Profiled with immunoSEQ multiplex PCR; TCRdb holds only in-frame clones, not every one. V and J calls and clone size follow that table, whereas D and trimming were derived from the DNA. The sample yields 60,000 or so clones, 87% seen once. V gave up 5 bases and J gave up 6 bases, with 19 bases separating them. Looked up from germline, CDR1 is SGHTA and CDR2 is FQGNSA. CDR3 length equals 15 residues.

The receptor was isolated from a man between 60 and 75 years old with acute or convalescent COVID-19. The sequencing input was peripheral blood. V is TRBV7-2 and J is TRBJ1-1, with D perhaps matching TRBD1 (6 bases). This CDR3 is CASSARTEAGAEAFF. CDR3 sequence (DNA): TGTGCCAGCAGCGCGCGGACAGAAGCAGGCGCTGAAGCTTTCTTT.